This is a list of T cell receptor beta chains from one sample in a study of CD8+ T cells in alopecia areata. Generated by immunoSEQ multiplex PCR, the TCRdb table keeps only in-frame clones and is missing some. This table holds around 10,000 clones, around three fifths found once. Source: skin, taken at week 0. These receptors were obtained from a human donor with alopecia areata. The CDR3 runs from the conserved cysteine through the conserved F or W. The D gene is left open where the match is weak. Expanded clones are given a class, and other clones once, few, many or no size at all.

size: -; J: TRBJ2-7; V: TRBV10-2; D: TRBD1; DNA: TGCGCCAGCACAGACAGGGTGAAAGAGCAGTACTTC; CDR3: CASTDRVKEQYF
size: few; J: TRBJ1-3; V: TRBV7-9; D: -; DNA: TGTGCCAGCAGCGCGGTAGGATCTGGAAACACCATATATTTT; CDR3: CASSAVGSGNTIYF
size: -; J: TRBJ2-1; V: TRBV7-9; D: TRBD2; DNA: TGTGCCAGCAGCTTAAGCGGGGGTATCCTTGAGCATGAGCAGTTCTTC; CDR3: CASSLSGGILEHEQFF
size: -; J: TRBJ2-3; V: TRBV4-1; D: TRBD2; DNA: TGCGCCAGCAGACGTCAAGGACTAGCGGGATCCACAGATACGCAGTATTTT; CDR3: CASRRQGLAGSTDTQYF
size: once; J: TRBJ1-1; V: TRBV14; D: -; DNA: TGTGCCAGCAGCCAAGACTACCGCCTCGGGGCTTTCTTT; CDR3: CASSQDYRLGAFF
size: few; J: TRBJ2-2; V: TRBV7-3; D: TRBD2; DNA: TGTGCCAGCAGCCAAGGGACTAGCAGACACACCGGGGAGCTGTTTTTT; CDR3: CASSQGTSRHTGELFF
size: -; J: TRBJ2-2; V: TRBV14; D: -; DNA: TGTGCCAGCAGCAGACAGAACACCGGGGAGCTGTTTTTT; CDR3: CASSRQNTGELFF
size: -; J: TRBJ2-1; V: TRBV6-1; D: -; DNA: TGTGCCAGCAGTCCTGTAAACTTCAATGAGCAGTTCTTC; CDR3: CASSPVNFNEQFF
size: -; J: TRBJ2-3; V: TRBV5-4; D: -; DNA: TGTGCCAGCAGCACTACAGGGAAAGATACGCAGTATTTT; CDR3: CASSTTGKDTQYF
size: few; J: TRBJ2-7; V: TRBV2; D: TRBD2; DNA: TGTGCCAGCACCAACAACCTACTAGCGGGAGGTGGATTCTCCTACGAGCAGTACTTC; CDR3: CASTNNLLAGGGFSYEQYF
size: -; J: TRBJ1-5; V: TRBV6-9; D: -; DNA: TGTGCCAGCAGTCAATTCCCCCTCCGGGGCAATCAGCCCCAGCATTTT; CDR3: CASSQFPLRGNQPQHF
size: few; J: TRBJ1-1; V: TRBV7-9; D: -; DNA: TGTGCCAGCAGCTTAGTCACAATCGGGGCTGAAGCTTTCTTT; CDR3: CASSLVTIGAEAFF
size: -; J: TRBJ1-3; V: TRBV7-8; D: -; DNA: TGTGCCAGCAGCTTGGGCTTTGAGGGAAACACCATATATTTT; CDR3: CASSLGFEGNTIYF
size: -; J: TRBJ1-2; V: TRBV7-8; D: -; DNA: TGTGCCAGCAGCTTAGGTGGGGCGTCCTATGGCTACACCTTC; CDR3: CASSLGGASYGYTF
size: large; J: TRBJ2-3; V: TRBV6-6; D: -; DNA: TGTGCCAGCAGAGTAGCGAATACAGATACGCAGTATTTT; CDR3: CASRVANTDTQYF
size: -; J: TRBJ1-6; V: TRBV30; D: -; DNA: TGTGCCTGGACTCTGAGGGGTTCGGGGTCACCCCTCCACTTT; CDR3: CAWTLRGSGSPLHF
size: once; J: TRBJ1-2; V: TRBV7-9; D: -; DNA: TGTGCCAGCAGCCCCGTCGCAGGGGTGTATGGCTACACCTTC; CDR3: CASSPVAGVYGYTF
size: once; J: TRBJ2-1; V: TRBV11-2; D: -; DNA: TGTGCCAGCAGCCTAAGACTCCTGGGGACCGAGCAGTTCTTC; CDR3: CASSLRLLGTEQFF
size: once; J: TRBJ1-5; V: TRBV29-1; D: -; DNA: TGCAGCGCTGGAGACCGGAATCAGCCCCAGCATTTT; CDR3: CSAGDRNQPQHF